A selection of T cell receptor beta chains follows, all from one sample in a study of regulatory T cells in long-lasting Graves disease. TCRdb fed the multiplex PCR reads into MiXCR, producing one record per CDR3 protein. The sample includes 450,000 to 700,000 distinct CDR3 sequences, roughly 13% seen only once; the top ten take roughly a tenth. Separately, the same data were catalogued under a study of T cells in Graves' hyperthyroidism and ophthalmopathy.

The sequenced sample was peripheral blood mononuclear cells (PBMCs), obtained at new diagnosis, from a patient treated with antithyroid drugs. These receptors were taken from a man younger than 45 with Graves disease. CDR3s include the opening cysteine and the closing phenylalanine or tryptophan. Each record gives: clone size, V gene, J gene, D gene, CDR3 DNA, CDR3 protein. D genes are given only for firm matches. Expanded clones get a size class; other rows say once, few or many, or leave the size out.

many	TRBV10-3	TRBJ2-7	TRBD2	TGTGCCATCAGTGAGGGACTAGCGGGAGGGTACGAGCAGTACTTC	CAISEGLAGGYEQYF
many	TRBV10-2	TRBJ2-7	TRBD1	TGCGCCAGCAGTGAGTCGCAGGACAGGGTGTACTTC	CASSESQDRVYF
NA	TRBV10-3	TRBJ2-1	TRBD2	TGTGCCATCAGTGAGTCAGCGGGAGCAGCAAGCGAGCAGTTCTTC	CAISESAGAASEQFF
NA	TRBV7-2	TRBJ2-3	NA	TGTGCCAGCAGCTTAAGACGCTTCACAGATACGCAGTATTTT	CASSLRRFTDTQYF
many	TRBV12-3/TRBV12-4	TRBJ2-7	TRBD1	TGTGCCAGCGGCGACAGGGAATCCTACGAGCAGTACTTC	CASGDRESYEQYF
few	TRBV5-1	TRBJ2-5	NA	TGCGCCAGCAGCCCCATGGTGTCAGAGACCCAGTACTTC	CASSPMVSETQYF
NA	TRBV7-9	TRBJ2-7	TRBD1	TGTGCCAGCAGCAAATTTACAGGGGAATTCTCCTACGAGCAGTACTTC	CASSKFTGEFSYEQYF
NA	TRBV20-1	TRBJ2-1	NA	TGCAGTGCTACAAGAGCGGAGCAGAACAATGAGCAGTTCTTC	CSATRAEQNNEQFF
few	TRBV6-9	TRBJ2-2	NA	TGTGCCAGCAGTTACTTCCCCGGGACCAACACCGGGGAGCTGTTTTTT	CASSYFPGTNTGELFF
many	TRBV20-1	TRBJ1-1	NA	TGCAGTGCTCACGCAGGTAACACTGAAGCTTTCTTT	CSAHAGNTEAFF
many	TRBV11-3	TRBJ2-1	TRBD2	TGTGCCAGCAGGGGTAGCGGGACCTACAATGAGCAGTTCTTC	CASRGSGTYNEQFF
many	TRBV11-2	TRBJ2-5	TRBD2	TGTGCCAGCAGCCCCCTAGCGGGGTTTCAAGAGACCCAGTACTTC	CASSPLAGFQETQYF
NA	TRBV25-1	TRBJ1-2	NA	TGTGCCAGCAGTGAAGACCCCTATGGCTACACCTTC	CASSEDPYGYTF
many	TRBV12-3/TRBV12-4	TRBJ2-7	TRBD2	TGTGCCAGCAGTTTAACCCTAGCGGAGAACGAGCAGTACTTC	CASSLTLAENEQYF
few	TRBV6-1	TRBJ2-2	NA	TGTGCCGGGGAGGACGGAAACACCGGGGAGCTGTTTTTT	CAGEDGNTGELFF
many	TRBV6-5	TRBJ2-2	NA	TGTGCCAGCAGTTACTCCAAAGGACAGCCGAACACCGGGGAGCTGTTTTTT	CASSYSKGQPNTGELFF
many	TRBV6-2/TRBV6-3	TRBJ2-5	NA	TGTGCCAGCAGTTTTGGGGTCTTGGCGACCCAGTACTTC	CASSFGVLATQYF
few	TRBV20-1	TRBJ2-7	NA	TGCAGTGCCTCTCCGGGGAGCGGGTCCTACGAGCAGTACTTC	CSASPGSGSYEQYF
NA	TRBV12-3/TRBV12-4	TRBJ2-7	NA	TGTGCCAGCAGGCCTACAGCGTCCTACGAGCAGTACTTC	CASRPTASYEQYF
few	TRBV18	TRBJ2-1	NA	TGTGCCAGCTCACCGTCGGACTCGCGGGTCAATGAGCAGTTCTTC	CASSPSDSRVNEQFF
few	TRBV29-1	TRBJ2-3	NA	TGCAGCCTACCGGACAGAAGCACAGATACGCAGTATTTT	CSLPDRSTDTQYF
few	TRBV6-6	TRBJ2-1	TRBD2	TGTGCCAGCAGTTACTCGGAAGGGGGGCAGGGAAAGATCCAGCGGGAGGGCCGAAATGAGCAGTTCTTC	CASSYSEGGQGKIQREGRNEQFF
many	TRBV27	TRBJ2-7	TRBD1	TGTGCCAGCAGTTTAGGTAACAGGGGACGTTACGAGCAGTACTTC	CASSLGNRGRYEQYF
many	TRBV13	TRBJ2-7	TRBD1	TGTGCCAGCCGAGGTGGGTCAGGGGGTGGCGAGCAGTACTTC	CASRGGSGGGEQYF
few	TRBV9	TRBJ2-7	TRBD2	TGTGCCAGCAGCCCCACCCGGGGGGGGCGCGTATACGAGCAGTACTTC	CASSPTRGGRVYEQYF
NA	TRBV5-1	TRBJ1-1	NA	TGCGCCAGCAGCCGGGGGGACCACACTGAAGCTTTCTTT	CASSRGDHTEAFF
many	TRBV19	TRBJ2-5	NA	TGTGCCAGTAGTACCACCCGGGGCCAAGAGACCCAGTACTTC	CASSTTRGQETQYF
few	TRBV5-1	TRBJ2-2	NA	TGCGCCAGCAGCTTGTCAGCCGCCGGGGAGCTGTTTTTT	CASSLSAAGELFF
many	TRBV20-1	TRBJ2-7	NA	TGCAGTGCTAGTTTGGGGGACTTCTCCTACGAGCAGTACTTC	CSASLGDFSYEQYF
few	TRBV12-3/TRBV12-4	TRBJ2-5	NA	TGTGCCAGCAGCCAAGACTCGGGAGAGCGGGAGACCCAGTACTTC	CASSQDSGERETQYF
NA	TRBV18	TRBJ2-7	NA	TGTGCCAGCTCACCACCGATGGGCTACGAGCAGTACTTC	CASSPPMGYEQYF
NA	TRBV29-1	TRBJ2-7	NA	TGCAGCGCCGGCGACAGGGAGCAGTACTTC	CSAGDREQYF
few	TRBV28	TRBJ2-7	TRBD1	TGTGCCAGCAGATCGGGACAGACCTACGAGCAGTACTTC	CASRSGQTYEQYF
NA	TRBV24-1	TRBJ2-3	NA	TGTGCCACCAGTGAGGGGGATATCACAGATACGCAGTATTTT	CATSEGDITDTQYF
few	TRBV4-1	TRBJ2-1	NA	TGCGCCAGCAGCCAAGGCCGGGGGCAGGGGAATGAGCAGTTCTTC	CASSQGRGQGNEQFF
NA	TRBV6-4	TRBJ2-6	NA	TGTGCCAGCAGTTACCTCCCAGGGCAGGCCTCTGGGGCCAACGTCCTGACTTTC	CASSYLPGQASGANVLTF
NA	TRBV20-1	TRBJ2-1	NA	TGCAGTGCTAGGGGTGGGTTGGGACCCGGAGGAGGGTCCTACAATGAGCAGTTCTTC	CSARGGLGPGGGSYNEQFF
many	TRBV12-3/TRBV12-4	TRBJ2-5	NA	TGTGCCAGCAGTAATTATGGGGAGACCCAGTACTTC	CASSNYGETQYF
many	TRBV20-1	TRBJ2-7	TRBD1	TGCAGTGCTAGAACAGGGGGCTATGAGCAGTACTTC	CSARTGGYEQYF
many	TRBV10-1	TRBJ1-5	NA	TGCGCCAGCAGTGAGTGGGACCAGCCCCAGCATTTT	CASSEWDQPQHF
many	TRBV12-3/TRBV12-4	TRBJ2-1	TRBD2	TGTGCCAGCAGTCCCCGTCCCGGGACTAGCGGGAGAGCAGGGTACAATGAGCAGTTCTTC	CASSPRPGTSGRAGYNEQFF
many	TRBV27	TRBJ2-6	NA	TGTGCCAGCAGTTTATTAGCGGCTGGGGCCAACGTCCTGACTTTC	CASSLLAAGANVLTF
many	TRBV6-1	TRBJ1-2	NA	TGTGCCAGCAGCTCCCTCGGGGGGATTAAATATGGCTACACCTTC	CASSSLGGIKYGYTF
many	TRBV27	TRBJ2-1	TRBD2	TGTGCCAGCAGTTTTTGGCGGCGGGAGAAGGGCAATGAGCAGTTCTTC	CASSFWRREKGNEQFF
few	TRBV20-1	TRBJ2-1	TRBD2	TGCAGTGCTAGTCCTAGCGGGACCTACAATGAGCAGTTCTTC	CSASPSGTYNEQFF
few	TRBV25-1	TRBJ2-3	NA	TGTGCCAGCAGTGAAAGAAGGGCTAGACTCACAGATACGCAGTATTTT	CASSERRARLTDTQYF
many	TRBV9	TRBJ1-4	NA	TGTGCCAGCAGCGAGGACGGAGGGCGGCAAAAACTGTTTTTT	CASSEDGGRQKLFF
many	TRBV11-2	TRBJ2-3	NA	TGTGCCAGCAGCTTAATGCAGGAATGGGATACGCAGTATTTT	CASSLMQEWDTQYF
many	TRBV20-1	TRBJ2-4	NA	TGCAGTGCTGAGGGGAACATTCAGTACTTC	CSAEGNIQYF
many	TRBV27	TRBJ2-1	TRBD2	TGTGCCAGCAGTTTATCGATTGGACTAGCGGGGAATGAGCAGTTCTTC	CASSLSIGLAGNEQFF
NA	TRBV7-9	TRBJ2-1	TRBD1	TGTGCCAGCAGCTTGGGCATACGGACAGGTCTTTACAATGAGCAGTTCTTC	CASSLGIRTGLYNEQFF
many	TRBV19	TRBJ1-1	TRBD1	TGTGCCAGTATCCGCGGACAGGGTTGGACTGAAGCTTTCTTT	CASIRGQGWTEAFF
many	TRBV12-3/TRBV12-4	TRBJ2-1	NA	TGTGCCAGCAGTTCTGGGAGTACCTACAATGAGCAGTTCTTC	CASSSGSTYNEQFF
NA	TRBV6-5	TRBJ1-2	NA	TGTGCCAGCAGTTATCTTGGGCAATTCGGCTACACCTTC	CASSYLGQFGYTF
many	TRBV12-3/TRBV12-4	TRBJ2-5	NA	TGTGCCAGCAGTTCTTCTGGAGGGTCCGAGACCCAGTACTTC	CASSSSGGSETQYF